Sequencing of this T cell receptor beta chain was carried out in a study of radiotherapy plus CTLA-4 blockade in lung cancer. About the study: Disease control was present in 30% to 40% of patients, and objective responses in around 20%.

Trimming took 0 bases from V and 8 from J; bases not matched to a gene: 5. Per germline, CDR1 LGHNA and CDR2 YSLEER. The CDR3 totals 16 residues. Focal radiation with ipilimumab CTLA-4 blockade was given to patients with chemo-refractory metastatic non-small-cell lung cancer. Method: immunoSEQ multiplex PCR; TCRdb's copy keeps in-frame clones and lacks some. The table includes around 82,000 clones, about four fifths detected once. Note on this clone: Its specificity is not known.

Findings of the study overall: The best predictor of response was reported to be early blood T cell clone dynamics, with interferon-beta. Researchers report tumor-derived TCR clones expanding in blood after radiotherapy plus ipilimumab.

The sequenced sample was peripheral blood, obtained from a patient treated with radiotherapy plus ipilimumab. The gene calls are TRBV4-3 and TRBJ2-4, with 12 bases identical to TRBD1. This clonotype was obtained from a human donor with non-small cell lung cancer whose response to radiotherapy plus ipilimumab could not be evaluated. Some clones in this sample may be carry-over from other donors' samples. The CDR3 nucleotides are TGCGCCAGCAGCCAAGATCTAGGGACAGGGGGCGACATTCAGTACTTC. Encoded protein: CASSQDLGTGGDIQYF.